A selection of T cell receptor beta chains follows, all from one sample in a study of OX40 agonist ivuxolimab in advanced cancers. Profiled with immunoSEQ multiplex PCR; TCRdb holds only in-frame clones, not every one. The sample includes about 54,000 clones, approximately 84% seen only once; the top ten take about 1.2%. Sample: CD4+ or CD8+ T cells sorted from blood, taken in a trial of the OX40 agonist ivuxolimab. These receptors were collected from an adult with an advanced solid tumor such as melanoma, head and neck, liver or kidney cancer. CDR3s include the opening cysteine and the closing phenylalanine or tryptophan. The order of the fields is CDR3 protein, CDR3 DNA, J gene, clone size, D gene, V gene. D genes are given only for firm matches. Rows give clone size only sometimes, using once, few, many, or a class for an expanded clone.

CDR3aa: CASSYSIGSGEKLFF
CDR3nt: TGTGCCAGCAGTTACTCGATAGGGAGTGGTGAAAAACTGTTTTTT
j_gene: TRBJ1-4
abundance: .
d_gene: .
v_gene: TRBV6-6

CDR3aa: CATSREVRTYRVGEQFF
CDR3nt: TGTGCCACCAGCAGAGAAGTGAGGACCTACAGGGTCGGTGAGCAGTTCTTC
j_gene: TRBJ2-1
abundance: few
d_gene: .
v_gene: TRBV15

CDR3aa: CASSPQGSVSTGELFF
CDR3nt: TGTGCCAGCAGCCCACAGGGGAGTGTGAGCACCGGGGAGCTGTTTTTT
j_gene: TRBJ2-2
abundance: .
d_gene: TRBD1
v_gene: TRBV5-4

CDR3aa: CAWSRDTSYEQYF
CDR3nt: TGTGCCTGGAGTCGGGATACCTCCTACGAGCAGTACTTC
j_gene: TRBJ2-7
abundance: .
d_gene: .
v_gene: TRBV30

CDR3aa: CASSSLTGAGYYGYTF
CDR3nt: TGTGCCAGCAGTTCCCTGACAGGGGCTGGTTACTATGGCTACACCTTC
j_gene: TRBJ1-2
abundance: .
d_gene: TRBD1
v_gene: TRBV28

CDR3aa: CASSLEGSTDTQYF
CDR3nt: TGCGCCAGCAGCTTGGAAGGGAGTACAGATACGCAGTATTTT
j_gene: TRBJ2-3
abundance: .
d_gene: .
v_gene: TRBV5-1

CDR3aa: CASSRAWGDKHF
CDR3nt: TGTGCCAGCAGTCGGGCCTGGGGGGACAAGCATTTT
j_gene: TRBJ1-5
abundance: .
d_gene: .
v_gene: TRBV28

CDR3aa: CAISESLPDSVSHEQYF
CDR3nt: TGTGCCATCAGTGAGTCGCTTCCGGACAGTGTGAGCCACGAGCAGTACTTC
j_gene: TRBJ2-7
abundance: .
d_gene: .
v_gene: TRBV10-3

CDR3aa: CASSLLILGRGYNEQFF
CDR3nt: TGTGCCAGCAGTCTCCTAATTCTAGGTCGGGGTTACAATGAGCAGTTCTTC
j_gene: TRBJ2-1
abundance: few
d_gene: .
v_gene: TRBV28

CDR3aa: CASSLSTGGTGELFF
CDR3nt: TGTGCCAGCAGTTTGTCAACAGGGGGCACCGGGGAGCTGTTTTTT
j_gene: TRBJ2-2
abundance: .
d_gene: TRBD1
v_gene: TRBV28

CDR3aa: CASSATGVGNTIYF
CDR3nt: TGTGCCAGCAGTGCGACAGGGGTGGGAAACACCATATATTTT
j_gene: TRBJ1-3
abundance: few
d_gene: TRBD1
v_gene: TRBV28

CDR3aa: CASSYRTGGGGNQPQHF
CDR3nt: TGTGCCAGCAGTTACAGGACAGGGGGCGGCGGCAATCAGCCCCAGCATTTT
j_gene: TRBJ1-5
abundance: .
d_gene: TRBD1
v_gene: TRBV2

CDR3aa: CASSLNAGGGNEQFF
CDR3nt: TGCGCCAGCAGCTTGAACGCGGGAGGGGGGAATGAGCAGTTCTTC
j_gene: TRBJ2-1
abundance: .
d_gene: TRBD2
v_gene: TRBV5-1

CDR3aa: CASRHIAGGDNEQFF
CDR3nt: TGTGCCAGCAGACACATAGCGGGAGGCGACAATGAGCAGTTCTTC
j_gene: TRBJ2-1
abundance: .
d_gene: TRBD2
v_gene: TRBV27

CDR3aa: CASSPGTGAINYGYTF
CDR3nt: TGTGCCAGCAGCCCCGGGACAGGCGCTATTAACTATGGCTACACCTTC
j_gene: TRBJ1-2
abundance: .
d_gene: TRBD1
v_gene: TRBV5-6

CDR3aa: CASITPQGSPDEQYF
CDR3nt: TGTGCCAGCATCACCCCACAGGGATCTCCGGACGAGCAGTACTTC
j_gene: TRBJ2-7
abundance: .
d_gene: .
v_gene: TRBV28

CDR3aa: CASRGQGFGPQHF
CDR3nt: TGTGCCAGCAGAGGACAGGGCTTTGGGCCCCAGCATTTT
j_gene: TRBJ1-5
abundance: .
d_gene: TRBD1
v_gene: TRBV6-1

CDR3aa: CASSPLSGASNEKLFF
CDR3nt: TGTGCCAGCAGCCCTCTTTCTGGGGCGTCTAATGAAAAACTGTTTTTT
j_gene: TRBJ1-4
abundance: .
d_gene: .
v_gene: TRBV11-2

CDR3aa: CASSFLLAGGHSMFF
CDR3nt: TGTGCCAGCAGCTTCCTTTTGGCAGGGGGCCATAGTATGTTCTTC
j_gene: TRBJ2-1
abundance: .
d_gene: TRBD1
v_gene: TRBV5-8

CDR3aa: CATGRAFGSEAFF
CDR3nt: TGTGCCACCGGCAGAGCGTTCGGCAGTGAAGCTTTCTTT
j_gene: TRBJ1-1
abundance: .
d_gene: .
v_gene: TRBV15

CDR3aa: CASRTGGEQEAFF
CDR3nt: TGTGCCAGCAGAACAGGGGGCGAGCAAGAAGCTTTCTTT
j_gene: TRBJ1-1
abundance: few
d_gene: TRBD1
v_gene: TRBV7-9

CDR3aa: CASSYPPGHVKTF
CDR3nt: TGTGCCAGCAGTTACCCTCCGGGACACGTGAAGACCTTC
j_gene: TRBJ1-2
abundance: .
d_gene: .
v_gene: TRBV6-6

CDR3aa: CASRGGVSNQPQHF
CDR3nt: TGTGCCAGCAGGGGAGGGGTTAGCAATCAGCCCCAGCATTTT
j_gene: TRBJ1-5
abundance: .
d_gene: .
v_gene: TRBV28

CDR3aa: CASSPWEGDEQFF
CDR3nt: TGTGCCAGTAGTCCGTGGGAAGGGGATGAGCAGTTCTTC
j_gene: TRBJ2-1
abundance: once
d_gene: .
v_gene: TRBV19

CDR3aa: CASSLWTRRTYEQYF
CDR3nt: TGTGCCAGCAGTTTATGGACCAGGAGGACCTACGAGCAGTACTTC
j_gene: TRBJ2-7
abundance: medium-sized
d_gene: .
v_gene: TRBV28

CDR3aa: CASSEFPGQGAIGELFF
CDR3nt: TGTGCCAGCAGTGAATTCCCGGGACAGGGGGCGATCGGGGAGCTGTTTTTT
j_gene: TRBJ2-2
abundance: .
d_gene: TRBD1
v_gene: TRBV25-1

CDR3aa: CASSWGTGKNTGELFF
CDR3nt: TGTGCCAGCAGCTGGGGGACAGGGAAGAACACCGGGGAGCTGTTTTTT
j_gene: TRBJ2-2
abundance: .
d_gene: TRBD1
v_gene: TRBV5-4

CDR3aa: CASSEYKGGLGYTF
CDR3nt: TGTGCCAGCAGTGAATATAAGGGGGGCCTTGGCTACACCTTC
j_gene: TRBJ1-2
abundance: .
d_gene: .
v_gene: TRBV25-1

CDR3aa: CASSFSTDSNQPQHF
CDR3nt: TGTGCCAGCAGTTTCTCGACGGATAGCAATCAGCCCCAGCATTTT
j_gene: TRBJ1-5
abundance: .
d_gene: .
v_gene: TRBV27

CDR3aa: CASSLGTAGEQFF
CDR3nt: TGTGCCAGCAGCTTAGGTACAGCGGGAGAGCAGTTCTTC
j_gene: TRBJ2-1
abundance: .
d_gene: TRBD2
v_gene: TRBV7-9

CDR3aa: CASQKDVQETQYF
CDR3nt: TGCGCCAGCCAAAAGGACGTCCAAGAGACCCAGTACTTC
j_gene: TRBJ2-5
abundance: .
d_gene: .
v_gene: TRBV10-1

CDR3aa: CASSTGLENEQFF
CDR3nt: TGTGCCAGCAGCACCGGACTAGAGAATGAGCAGTTCTTC
j_gene: TRBJ2-1
abundance: .
d_gene: TRBD2
v_gene: TRBV5-6

CDR3aa: CASSSAGGPGGNIQYF
CDR3nt: TGTGCCAGCAGTTCCGCGGGAGGCCCCGGGGGGAACATTCAGTACTTC
j_gene: TRBJ2-4
abundance: .
d_gene: TRBD2
v_gene: TRBV28

CDR3aa: CASSPGTENEKLFF
CDR3nt: TGTGCCAGCAGCCCCGGGACAGAGAATGAAAAACTGTTTTTT
j_gene: TRBJ1-4
abundance: .
d_gene: TRBD1
v_gene: TRBV9

CDR3aa: CASSLEPGFRTGGVNEQFF
CDR3nt: TGTGCCAGCAGCCTCGAGCCTGGATTTCGGACAGGGGGCGTGAATGAGCAGTTCTTC
j_gene: TRBJ2-1
abundance: .
d_gene: TRBD1
v_gene: TRBV7-2

CDR3aa: CASRPMTSGRGNEQFF
CDR3nt: TGTGCCAGCAGACCTATGACTAGCGGGAGAGGGAATGAGCAGTTCTTC
j_gene: TRBJ2-1
abundance: .
d_gene: TRBD2
v_gene: TRBV7-2

CDR3aa: CASRSTSGDSYEQYF
CDR3nt: TGTGCCAGCAGGAGCACTAGCGGAGACTCCTACGAGCAGTACTTC
j_gene: TRBJ2-7
abundance: .
d_gene: TRBD2
v_gene: TRBV2

CDR3aa: CASSSSRPSRDVNNEQFF
CDR3nt: TGTGCCAGCAGTTCATCCCGCCCCTCGCGGGATGTTAACAATGAGCAGTTCTTC
j_gene: TRBJ2-1
abundance: .
d_gene: .
v_gene: TRBV27

CDR3aa: CASSPGQGWETQYF
CDR3nt: TGTGCCAGCAGCCCGGGACAGGGTTGGGAGACCCAGTACTTC
j_gene: TRBJ2-5
abundance: .
d_gene: TRBD1
v_gene: TRBV6-1

CDR3aa: CASSQDEFLTPSPWNEQFF
CDR3nt: TGCGCCAGCAGCCAAGATGAATTCCTCACCCCCTCACCTTGGAATGAGCAGTTCTTC
j_gene: TRBJ2-1
abundance: .
d_gene: .
v_gene: TRBV4-3

CDR3aa: CAWSRGTGELFF
CDR3nt: TGTGCCTGGAGTAGGGGCACCGGGGAGCTGTTTTTT
j_gene: TRBJ2-2
abundance: .
d_gene: .
v_gene: TRBV30

CDR3aa: CASSLVRQGGTYEQYF
CDR3nt: TGTGCCAGCAGCTTAGTACGACAAGGCGGAACCTACGAGCAGTACTTC
j_gene: TRBJ2-7
abundance: .
d_gene: .
v_gene: TRBV7-9

CDR3aa: CASSLGLAGGRRQADTQYF
CDR3nt: TGTGCCAGCAGCTTAGGACTAGCGGGAGGGCGTCGACAGGCAGATACGCAGTATTTT
j_gene: TRBJ2-3
abundance: .
d_gene: TRBD2
v_gene: TRBV7-2

CDR3aa: CASSQEGGSPGPQHF
CDR3nt: TGCGCCAGCAGCCAAGAAGGTGGTTCCCCAGGGCCCCAGCATTTT
j_gene: TRBJ1-5
abundance: once
d_gene: .
v_gene: TRBV4-1